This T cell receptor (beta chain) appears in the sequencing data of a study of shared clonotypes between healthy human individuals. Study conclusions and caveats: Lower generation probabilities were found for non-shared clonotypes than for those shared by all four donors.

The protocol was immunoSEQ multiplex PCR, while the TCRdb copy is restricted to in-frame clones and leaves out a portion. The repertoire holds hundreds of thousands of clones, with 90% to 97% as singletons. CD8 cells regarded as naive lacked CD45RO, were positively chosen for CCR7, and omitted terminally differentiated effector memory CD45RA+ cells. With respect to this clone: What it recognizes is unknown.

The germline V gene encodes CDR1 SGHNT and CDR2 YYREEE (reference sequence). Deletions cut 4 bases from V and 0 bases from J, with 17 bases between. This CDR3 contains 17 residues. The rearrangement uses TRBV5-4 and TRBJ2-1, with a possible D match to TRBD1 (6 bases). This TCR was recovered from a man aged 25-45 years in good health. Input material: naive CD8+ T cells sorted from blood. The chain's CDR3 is CASSARTGPSSYNEQFF. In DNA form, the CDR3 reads TGTGCCAGCAGCGCACGAACAGGGCCCAGCTCCTACAATGAGCAGTTCTTC.